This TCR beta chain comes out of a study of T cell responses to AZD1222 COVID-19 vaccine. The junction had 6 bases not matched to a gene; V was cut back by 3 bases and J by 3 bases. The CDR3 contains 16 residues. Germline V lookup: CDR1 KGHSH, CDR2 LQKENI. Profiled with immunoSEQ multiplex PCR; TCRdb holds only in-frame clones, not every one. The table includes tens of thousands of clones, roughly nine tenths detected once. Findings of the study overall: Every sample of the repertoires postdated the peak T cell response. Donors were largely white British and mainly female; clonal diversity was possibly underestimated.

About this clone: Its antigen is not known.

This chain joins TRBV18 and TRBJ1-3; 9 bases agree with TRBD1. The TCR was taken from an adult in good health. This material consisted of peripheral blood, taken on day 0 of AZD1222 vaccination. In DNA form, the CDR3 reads TGTGCCAGCTCACCGAGGACAGGGGATTTTGGAAACACCATATATTTT. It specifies CASSPRTGDFGNTIYF.